The next 5 T cell receptor beta chains were all read from a single sample in a study of shared clonotypes between healthy human individuals. Sequencing used immunoSEQ multiplex PCR; TCRdb keeps in-frame clones, though not all of them. The sample includes about 2,500,000 clones, 90% to 95% seen only once; the top ten take 0.13% to 0.15%. The specimen was naive CD4+ T cells sorted from blood. Indicated subset: CD45RA+ positively selected. Receptor source: a young man in good health.

The chain joins TRBV5-1 to TRBJ2-7, with 13 bases fitting TRBD2. The germline gives CDR1 SGHRS, CDR2 YFSETQ. The V and J ends lost 7 bases and 4 bases, in that order; junction bases with no gene match: 11. The CDR3 spans 16 residues. The CDR3 DNA reads as TGCGCCAGCCGGCAACCGGGACTAGCGGGGCCTTACGAGCAGTACTTC. Translating gives CASRQPGLAGPYEQYF.

This sequence joins TRBV7-2 and TRBJ2-5, with a weak D call TRBD2 (5 bases). The length of the CDR3 is 14 residues. Per germline, CDR1 SGHTA and CDR2 FQGNSA. Trimming left V 4 bases short and J 1 base short, with 10 bases between. The CDR3 region is CASSSRASQETQYF. DNA for the CDR3: TGTGCCAGCAGCTCGCGGGCCTCCCAAGAGACCCAGTACTTC.

In regard to this clone: Other nucleotide sequences from this sample produce the same CDR3. V and J are TRBV9 and TRBJ2-2; D gene ambiguous. The CDR3 contains 13 residues. Germline assignment: CDR1 SGDLS and CDR2 YYNGEE. V shed 0 bases and J shed 6 bases, with 6 bases lying between them. Here the CDR3 DNA reads TGTGCCAGCAGCGTAGATTCCCCCGGGGAGCTGTTTTTT. Translation gives CASSVDSPGELFF.

This sequence joins TRBV19 and TRBJ1-1; 8 bases are shared with TRBD1. This CDR3 has 13 amino acids. Germline CDR1 LNHDA, CDR2 SQIVND (reference sequence). Trimming took 5 bases from V and 6 from J; bases not matched to a gene: 5. The CDR3 DNA reads TGTGCCAGTAGTTCTCAGGGGGCTGCTGAAGCTTTCTTT. Residues: CASSSQGAAEAFF.

This sequence joins TRBV5-4 and TRBJ1-3; the match to TRBD1 covers 7 bases. This CDR3 contains 17 residues. The germline gives CDR1 SGHNT, CDR2 YYREEE (reference sequence). The J segment lost 0 bases and the V segment lost 4 bases, leaving 10 bases of the junction unmatched. CDR3 residues: CASSPRDSLSSGNTIYF. DNA of the CDR3: TGTGCCAGCAGCCCTCGGGACAGTTTATCCTCTGGAAACACCATATATTTT.